These 17 T cell receptor beta chains originate from one sample sequenced in a study of blood T cell repertoires in COVID-19. Clones were sequenced by immunoSEQ multiplex PCR, and TCRdb holds only the in-frame ones, with some missing. The sample yields around 94,000 clones, just under 85% seen once. The source material was peripheral blood. The source is a man in his forties or fifties with active or convalescent COVID-19.

This clone has only one observation. J is TRBJ2-2 and V is TRBV11-2; 11 bases map to TRBD2. Germline V gene sequence: CDR1 SGHAT, CDR2 FQNNGV. This CDR3 is 18 amino acids long. J was trimmed by 4 bases and V by 5 bases; bases with no gene match: 12. CDR3 loop: CASSRWGLAGGPTGELFF. The CDR3 coding sequence is TGTGCCAGCAGCCGGTGGGGGTTAGCGGGGGGGCCCACCGGGGAGCTGTTTTTT.

V gene TRBV3-1 (or the pseudogene TRBV3-2) combines with J gene TRBJ2-5; 15 bases are a match to TRBD2. Trimming at V came to 4 bases and at J to 5 bases, leaving 8 bases not matched to a gene. Germline assignment: CDR1 LGHDT and CDR2 YNNKEL (reference sequence). The length of the CDR3 is 17 residues. CDR3 in amino acids: CASSLRTSGGAVETQYF. The CDR3 region has the DNA TGTGCCAGCAGCCTCAGGACTAGCGGGGGGGCCGTGGAGACCCAGTACTTC.

This rearrangement joins TRBV11-2 to TRBJ2-7; D gene unclear. The CDR3 has 14 residues. V gave up 1 base and J gave up 0 bases, with 7 bases separating them. The germline CDR1 and CDR2 sequences are SGHAT and FQNNGV. This chain's CDR3 is CASSLVISSYEQYF. The DNA of the CDR3 is TGTGCCAGCAGCTTAGTAATCAGCTCCTACGAGCAGTACTTC.

A remark on this clone: The same CDR3 is also encoded by other DNA sequences in this sample. The chain has TRBV7-9 and TRBJ1-5; possibly TRBD1 for D (5 bases). Per germline, CDR1 SEHNR and CDR2 FQNEAQ (reference sequence). There are 15 residues in the CDR3. The V gene lost 1 base and the J gene lost 0 bases, with 7 bases spanning the gap. This chain's CDR3 is CASSLGGSSNQPQHF. The CDR3 DNA reads as TGTGCCAGCAGCTTAGGGGGCAGTAGCAATCAGCCCCAGCATTTT.

This clone appeared once. The chain uses TRBV4-1 and TRBJ1-6; D remains unclear. CDR1 is MGHRA and CDR2 is YSYEKL in the germline V gene. The V and J ends lost 0 bases and 10 bases respectively, with 13 bases between them. The length of the CDR3 is 15 residues. The CDR3 protein is CASSQDQHAESPLHF. The CDR3 DNA is TGCGCCAGCAGCCAAGATCAACATGCGGAATCACCCCTCCACTTT.

This chain uses TRBV29-1 with TRBJ1-2; possibly TRBD1 for D (6 bases). Germline V CDR1 and CDR2: SQVTM, ANQGSEA. This CDR3 spans 10 amino acids. Between the trimmed V and J ends, which lost 7 bases and 8 bases, there was a span of 11 bases. This CDR3 reads CSGGGDGYTF. In nucleotides, the CDR3 is TGCAGCGGAGGGGGGGACGGCTACACCTTC.

The rearrangement joins TRBV29-1 to TRBJ2-5; perhaps TRBD2 as D (5 bases). CDR3 length equals 11 residues. Per germline, CDR1 SQVTM and CDR2 ANQGSEA. The V end lost 8 bases, the J end lost 7 bases, and 14 bases lay between the germline ends. The CDR3 sequence: CSIQDAGTQYF. CDR3 sequence (DNA): TGCAGCATTCAGGACGCGGGGACCCAGTACTTC.

The chain employs TRBV30 and TRBJ2-1, with 8 bases fitting TRBD1. Germline lookup yields CDR1 GTSNPN and CDR2 SVGIG (reference sequence). The CDR3 has 15 residues. After removal of 0 bases from V and 9 bases from J, the junction contained 10 bases not matched to a gene. CDR3 amino acids: CAWSVQDRDRGEQFF. The CDR3 coding sequence is TGTGCCTGGAGTGTACAGGACAGGGATAGGGGTGAGCAGTTCTTC.

The rearrangement uses TRBV11-2 and TRBJ2-3; D gene ambiguous. V dropped 4 bases and J dropped 0 bases, with 5 bases sitting between them. The germline gives CDR1 SGHAT, CDR2 FQNNGV. The CDR3 is 13 residues long. The CDR3 sequence is CASSSGSTDTQYF. CDR3 DNA: TGTGCCAGCAGCTCAGGCAGCACAGATACGCAGTATTTT.

The rearrangement joins TRBV4-1 to TRBJ1-2, with D possibly being TRBD1 (6 bases). This CDR3 has 16 residues. Trimming removed 1 base at V and 2 bases at J, with 14 bases between. Germline V gene lookup returns CDR1 MGHRA and CDR2 YSYEKL. CDR3 sequence (DNA): TGCGCCAGCAGCCAAGTGGGGGCAGGCCTGAACTATGGCTACACCTTC. Amino acid sequence: CASSQVGAGLNYGYTF.

The V and J genes are TRBV7-9 and TRBJ2-4; 7 positions agree with TRBD2. V trimming: 0 bases; J trimming: 1 base; junction bases outside the gene matches: 3. The length of the CDR3 is 16 residues. Germline lookup yields CDR1 SEHNR and CDR2 FQNEAQ (reference sequence). The chain's CDR3 is CASSLAGGLAKNIQYF. CDR3 coding DNA: TGTGCCAGCAGCTTAGCGGGAGGGTTGGCCAAAAACATTCAGTACTTC.

The V and J genes are TRBV9 and TRBJ2-4; 9 nucleotides align to TRBD1. This CDR3 contains 13 residues. Germline CDR1 reads SGDLS; CDR2 reads YYNGEE. V trimming: 4 bases; J trimming: 8 bases; junction bases outside the gene matches: 4. For the CDR3, the DNA is TGTGCCAGCAGCATGGACAGGGGTGACATTCAGTACTTC. Its protein product is CASSMDRGDIQYF.

V is TRBV24-1 and J is TRBJ2-3; maybe TRBD2 (7 bases). The V gene lost 3 bases and the J gene lost 5 bases, with 8 bases spanning the gap. Per germline, CDR1 KGHDR and CDR2 SFDVKD. The CDR3 sequence is 13 residues long. In DNA form, the CDR3 reads TGTGCCACCAGTGATAGGGGGGGAGATACGCAGTATTTT. It yields the protein CATSDRGGDTQYF.

V and J are TRBV12-3 or TRBV12-4 and TRBJ1-2; D unresolved. V lost 6 bases and J lost 8, with 16 bases in between. The CDR3 is 13 amino acids. The CDR3, as DNA: TGTGCCAGCAGGACTCCAGTAGGAAACGGCTACACCTTC. This sequence encodes CASRTPVGNGYTF.

The V and J genes are TRBV11-2 and TRBJ1-6, with a possible D match to TRBD1 (6 bases). The CDR3 sequence is 17 residues long. The germline V gene has CDR1 SGHAT and CDR2 FQNNGV. The V end lost 2 bases, the J end lost 7 bases, and 18 bases lay between the germline ends. CDR3 loop: CASSLSRAGVGNSPLHF. DNA of the CDR3: TGTGCCAGCAGCTTATCGCGGGCAGGGGTGGGAAATTCACCCCTCCACTTT.

V usage is TRBV12-3 or TRBV12-4 and J usage is TRBJ1-4, with 7 bases matching TRBD1. The CDR3 is made up of 13 amino acids. The trim removed 7 bases at V and 7 bases at J, leaving 6 bases unmatched. CDR3 in amino acids: CASTHRGSEKLFF. The CDR3 nucleotides read TGTGCCAGCACGCACAGGGGTAGTGAAAAACTGTTTTTT.

The V gene is TRBV6-4, the J gene TRBJ1-2, with 9 bases fitting TRBD1. The J segment lost 5 bases and the V segment lost 6 bases, leaving 10 bases of the junction unmatched. CDR3 length: 15 residues. CDR1 and CDR2 from the germline V gene are MRHNA and SNTAGT. In DNA form, the CDR3 reads TGTGCCAGCAGAACCCAGGACAGGGGCGATTATGGCTACACCTTC. Translation: CASRTQDRGDYGYTF.